Shown below are 23 T cell receptor beta chains from a single sample sequenced in a study of blood T cell repertoires in COVID-19. Here immunoSEQ multiplex PCR was the method, and the copy in TCRdb shows in-frame clones only, minus some. The sample yields 50,000 to 65,000 clones, 80% to 90% seen once. The sequenced material came from peripheral blood. The receptors derive from a human donor in a cohort sampled during active COVID-19.

The chain has TRBV5-1 and TRBJ2-5, with 12 bases that match TRBD1. Germline CDR1 is SGHRS and CDR2 is YFSETQ. V gave up 1 base and J gave up 4 bases; unmatched junction bases: 5. This CDR3 has 16 residues. The CDR3 DNA reads TGCGCCAGCAGCTTGCAGGGACAGGGGGCCGGAGAGACCCAGTACTTC. Its translation: CASSLQGQGAGETQYF.

The DNA of the CDR3 is TGTGCCAGTTCCAGGGTACCCAAAGAGACCCAGTACTTC. It yields the protein CASSRVPKETQYF. The chain couples TRBV19 to TRBJ2-5; weak D call: TRBD1 (5 bases). V was clipped by 8 bases and J by 3 bases, with 13 bases between them. This CDR3 is built from 13 residues. Germline-derived CDR1 and CDR2 are LNHDA and SQIVND (reference sequence).

The chain couples TRBV7-9 to TRBJ1-3; D remains ambiguous. The CDR3 consists of 15 residues. V shed 5 bases and J shed 0 bases, with 11 bases lying between them. CDR1 and CDR2 (germline): SEHNR, FQNEAQ (reference sequence). The chain's CDR3 is CASSPTGNSGNTIYF. Written as DNA, the CDR3 is TGTGCCAGCAGCCCGACTGGAAACTCTGGAAACACCATATATTTT. The full variable domain, with the rest looked up from reference TRBV7-9 and TRBJ1-3, is DTGVSQNPRHKITKRGQNVTFRCDPISEHNRLYWYRQTLGQGPEFLTYFQNEAQLEKSRLLSDRFSAERPKGSFSTLEIQRTEQGDSAMYLCASSPTGNSGNTIYFGEGSWLTVV.

The chain uses TRBV6-6 and TRBJ2-2; 11 bases match TRBD2. CDR3 size: 15 residues. V lost 6 bases to trimming and J lost 3 bases; unmatched junction nucleotides: 3. Looked up from germline, CDR1 is MNHNY and CDR2 is SVGAGI (reference sequence). CDR3 nucleotide sequence: TGTGCCAGCAGCAAGGGACTAGCGGACACCGGGGAGCTGTTTTTT. It specifies CASSKGLADTGELFF.

The chain joins TRBV11-2 to TRBJ1-1, with D possibly TRBD1 on 6 matching bases. Germline V lookup: CDR1 SGHAT, CDR2 FQNNGV. Trimming shortened V by 5 bases and J by 3 bases, and 16 bases separated the two germline ends. The CDR3 is 15 amino acids. CDR3 bases: TGTGCCAGCAGCGTAAAAGGGGGGGGGCACACTGAAGCTTTCTTT. It translates to CASSVKGGGHTEAFF.

The rearrangement links TRBV5-1 to TRBJ2-7; unclear D gene. Germline V gives CDR1 SGHRS, CDR2 YFSETQ. The CDR3 contains 14 residues. V was pared by 1 base and J by 0 bases, with 8 bases between. The CDR3 region is CASSLFQDSYEQYF. CDR3 DNA: TGCGCCAGCAGCTTGTTTCAGGACTCCTACGAGCAGTACTTC. The complete variable domain, with remaining parts taken from reference TRBV5-1 and TRBJ2-7, reads KAGVTQTPRYLIKTRGQQVTLSCSPISGHRSVSWYQQTPGQGLQFLFEYFSETQRNKGNFPGRFSGRQFSNSRSEMNVSTLELGDSALYLCASSLFQDSYEQYFGPGTRLTVT.

This chain uses TRBV27 with TRBJ2-1, with 8 bases fitting TRBD2. The CDR3 loop spans 12 amino acids. After removal of 3 bases from V and 12 bases from J, the junction contained 4 bases not matched to a gene. Germline V gives CDR1 MNHEY, CDR2 SMNVEV (reference sequence). The CDR3 nucleotides read TGTGCCAGCAGTTTGACGGCGGGAGGGCAGTTCTTC. Amino acids: CASSLTAGGQFF.

This rearrangement joins TRBV15 to TRBJ1-4, with a weak D call TRBD1 (6 bases). CDR3 length equals 14 residues. CDR1 and CDR2 from the germline V gene are LNHNV and YYDKDF (reference sequence). V was pared by 3 bases and J by 1 base, with 6 bases between. The CDR3 sequence: CATSRTGTNEKLFF. CDR3 bases: TGTGCCACCAGCAGGACAGGAACTAATGAAAAACTGTTTTTT.

J is TRBJ1-3 and V is TRBV29-1; D possibly corresponds to TRBD1 (5 bases). Germline V gene data show CDR1 as SQVTM and CDR2 as ANQGSEA. V was clipped by 6 bases and J by 0 bases, with 9 bases between them. This CDR3 region has 13 residues. CDR3 loop: CSVQQDSGNTIYF. The DNA for the CDR3 is TGCAGCGTCCAACAGGACTCTGGAAACACCATATATTTT.

In this sample, this clone turned up many times. V is TRBV2 and J is TRBJ2-3, with a weak D call TRBD2 (7 bases). CDR1 is SNHLY and CDR2 is FYNNEI in the germline V gene. Trimming pared 4 bases from V and 1 base from J, leaving 9 bases between. This CDR3 region has 14 residues. CDR3 coding DNA: TGTGCCAGCAGTGGGGGGGGGCGCACAGATACGCAGTATTTT. This encodes CASSGGGRTDTQYF.

This clone was recorded a few times. The chain has TRBV5-1 and TRBJ2-7, with 12 bases that match TRBD1. The CDR3 extends over 13 amino acids. Trimming at V came to 6 bases and at J to 7 bases, leaving 5 bases not matched to a gene. Germline CDR1 reads SGHRS; CDR2 reads YFSETQ. The CDR3: CASTGQGAEEQYF. DNA for the CDR3: TGCGCCAGCACGGGACAGGGGGCAGAAGAGCAGTACTTC.

The V call is TRBV6-5, the J call TRBJ2-3; D is perhaps TRBD2 (6 bases). The V gene lost 5 bases and the J gene lost 11 bases, with 17 bases spanning the gap. This CDR3 has 13 amino acids. Germline-derived CDR1 and CDR2 are MNHEY and SVGAGI. CDR3 sequence: CASSPPGEGGQYF. Written as DNA, the CDR3 is TGTGCCAGCAGTCCGCCCGGCGAGGGAGGGCAGTATTTT.

The genes are TRBV5-5 and TRBJ2-5; 7 positions match TRBD1. This CDR3 spans 14 amino acids. Germline V gives CDR1 SGHKS, CDR2 YYEKEE (reference sequence). V lost 1 base, J lost 5 bases, and 5 bases stayed unmatched. The CDR3 loop is CASSLTTGKETQYF. DNA of the CDR3: TGTGCCAGCAGCTTGACGACAGGGAAGGAGACCCAGTACTTC.

V gene TRBV11-3 combines with J gene TRBJ2-7; 7 positions agree with TRBD1. Germline V gene lookup returns CDR1 SGHNT and CDR2 YENEEA. This CDR3 contains 14 residues. V lost 5 bases, J lost 7 bases, and 11 bases stayed unmatched. The chain's CDR3 is CASSPRTGRGEQYF. DNA of the CDR3: TGTGCCAGCAGCCCCCGGACAGGCAGGGGTGAGCAGTACTTC.

This clone has more than one count but fewer than ten. The rearrangement links TRBV5-1 to TRBJ2-2, with 8 nucleotides matching TRBD1. There are 15 residues in the CDR3. Trimming at V came to 7 bases and at J to 6 bases, leaving 11 bases not matched to a gene. Per germline, CDR1 SGHRS and CDR2 YFSETQ. The CDR3 spells CASRPQTGVSGELFF. The CDR3 DNA reads as TGCGCCAGCCGCCCCCAGACAGGGGTCTCCGGGGAGCTGTTTTTT.

The V gene is TRBV4-1, the J gene TRBJ1-5; possible D gene TRBD1, 6 bases. The germline V and J ends were trimmed by 4 bases and 0 bases, with 16 bases remaining between them. The CDR3 sequence is 17 residues long. Germline V gene data show CDR1 as MGHRA and CDR2 as YSYEKL. CDR3 coding DNA: TGCGCCAGCAGCCCAGGCGGGGGGCAATATAGCAATCAGCCCCAGCATTTT. This translates into CASSPGGGQYSNQPQHF.

The chain carries TRBV12-3 or TRBV12-4 and TRBJ1-1; a possible D gene is TRBD1 (5 bases). The CDR3 extends over 13 amino acids. V was clipped by 7 bases and J by 1 base, with 10 bases between them. The DNA of the CDR3 is TGTGCCAGCACTCGACAGAGGAACACTGAAGCTTTCTTT. It translates to CASTRQRNTEAFF.

The V and J genes are TRBV7-9 and TRBJ1-1; D unresolved. This CDR3 has 14 residues. The V gene's germline CDR1 is SEHNR and CDR2 FQNEAQ (reference sequence). V lost 7 bases, J lost 2 bases, and 14 bases lay in between. The CDR3 loop is CASIPSGVNTEAFF. The CDR3 DNA is TGTGCCAGCATCCCAAGTGGAGTCAACACTGAAGCTTTCTTT. Supplemented by reference TRBV7-9 and TRBJ1-1, the full variable domain reads DTGVSQNPRHKITKRGQNVTFRCDPISEHNRLYWYRQTLGQGPEFLTYFQNEAQLEKSRLLSDRFSAERPKGSFSTLEIQRTEQGDSAMYLCASIPSGVNTEAFFGQGTRLTVV.

The chain uses TRBV19 and TRBJ2-4; TRBD1 is a possible D gene (7 bases). V gave up 5 bases and J gave up 2 bases, with 22 bases separating them. This CDR3 region has 18 residues. Germline values: CDR1 LNHDA, CDR2 SQIVND (reference sequence). The CDR3 DNA follows: TGTGCCAGTAGTCCCGAAGGCGGGACAGCCGCGTCCAAAAACATTCAGTACTTC. It specifies CASSPEGGTAASKNIQYF.

The V call is TRBV5-6, the J call TRBJ2-2; 9 nucleotides line up with TRBD1. V lost 4 bases, J lost 1 base, and 5 bases stayed unmatched. The germline CDR1 and CDR2 sequences are SGHDT and YYEEEE. This CDR3 is built from 16 residues. The CDR3 protein is CASSPGDRVNTGELFF. The CDR3, as DNA: TGTGCCAGCAGCCCGGGGGACAGGGTGAACACCGGGGAGCTGTTTTTT. The entire variable domain, with the rest obtained from reference TRBV5-6 and TRBJ2-2, is as follows: DAGVTQSPTHLIKTRGQQVTLRCSPKSGHDTVSWYQQALGQGPQFIFQYYEEEERQRGNFPDRFSGHQFPNYSSELNVNALLLGDSALYLCASSPGDRVNTGELFFGEGSRLTVL.

The chain uses TRBV18 and TRBJ2-3; 10 bases agree with TRBD2. This CDR3 is 18 amino acids long. V was clipped by 4 bases and J by 0 bases; unmatched bases: 10. Germline V gene data show CDR1 as KGHSH and CDR2 as LQKENI. The CDR3 loop reads CASSRTRLAGVSTDTQYF. The DNA of the CDR3 is TGTGCCAGCTCACGGACACGTCTAGCGGGAGTTAGCACAGATACGCAGTATTTT. Complete variable domain (other parts from reference TRBV18 and TRBJ2-3): NAGVMQNPRHLVRRRGQEARLRCSPMKGHSHVYWYRQLPEEGLKFMVYLQKENIIDESGMPKERFSAEFPKEGPSILRIQQVVRGDSAAYFCASSRTRLAGVSTDTQYFGPGTRLTVL.

This rearrangement joins TRBV7-3 to TRBJ2-3, with 8 positions matching TRBD2. V was pared by 4 bases and J by 1 base, with 4 bases of the junction left unmatched. Germline loops: CDR1 SGHTA, CDR2 FQGTGA. The CDR3 consists of 15 residues. In DNA, the CDR3 is TGTGCCAGCAGCTCAGCGGGAGTAGGCACAGATACGCAGTATTTT. This gives the protein CASSSAGVGTDTQYF.

The chain uses TRBV11-2 and TRBJ1-1; no definite D call. CDR3 size: 13 residues. Germline loops: CDR1 SGHAT, CDR2 FQNNGV. Trimming took 4 bases from V and 0 from J, leaving 6 bases between them. The CDR3 sequence is CASSSLLNTEAFF. CDR3 nucleotides: TGTGCCAGCAGCTCACTTTTGAACACTGAAGCTTTCTTT.